A selection of T cell receptor beta chains follows, all from one sample in a study of blood T cell repertoires in COVID-19. TCRdb keeps only in-frame clones here, not all; method: immunoSEQ multiplex PCR. In the table there are roughly 200,000 clones, 75% to 90% of which are singletons. The sequenced sample consisted of PBMCs or T cells enriched from blood (not recorded which). The receptors shown here come from a woman aged 30 to 39 who had been exposed to COVID-19. CDR3s include the opening cysteine and the closing phenylalanine or tryptophan. The order of the fields is CDR3 protein, CDR3 DNA, D gene, J gene, V gene, clone size. D genes are given only for firm matches. Clone size appears in some rows only: once, few, many, or a class for an expanded clone.

CDR3: CASSQEGQGEGYTF
DNA: TGTGCCAGCAGCCAAGAGGGCCAGGGGGAAGGCTACACCTTC
D: TRBD1
J: TRBJ1-2
V: TRBV4-2
size: .

CDR3: CAWGQSYNSPLHF
DNA: TGTGCCTGGGGGCAATCCTATAATTCACCCCTCCACTTT
D: .
J: TRBJ1-6
V: TRBV30
size: .

CDR3: CASSLEHQYGYTF
DNA: TGTGCCAGCAGCTTAGAACACCAGTATGGCTACACCTTC
D: .
J: TRBJ1-2
V: TRBV11-2
size: .

CDR3: CASSPRTGANTGELFF
DNA: TGTGCTAGCAGCCCTAGGACAGGAGCGAACACCGGGGAGCTGTTTTTT
D: TRBD1
J: TRBJ2-2
V: TRBV7-7
size: few

CDR3: CAISDAGDPGNTIYF
DNA: TGTGCCATCAGTGATGCGGGGGATCCTGGAAACACCATATATTTT
D: .
J: TRBJ1-3
V: TRBV10-3
size: .

CDR3: CAVSGQGSSYNSPLHF
DNA: TGTGCCGTCTCGGGACAGGGAAGCTCCTATAATTCACCCCTCCACTTT
D: TRBD1
J: TRBJ1-6
V: TRBV10-3
size: .

CDR3: CASSTDRGTQPQHF
DNA: TGTGCCAGCAGTACAGACAGGGGCACTCAGCCCCAGCATTTT
D: TRBD1
J: TRBJ1-5
V: TRBV27
size: .

CDR3: CASSESAGQETQYF
DNA: TGCGCCAGCAGTGAGTCAGCCGGGCAAGAGACCCAGTACTTC
D: .
J: TRBJ2-5
V: TRBV10-1
size: .

CDR3: CATSEARGQGKRYTQYF
DNA: TGTGCCACCAGTGAGGCCCGTGGACAGGGAAAAAGATATACGCAGTATTTT
D: TRBD1
J: TRBJ2-3
V: TRBV24-1
size: .

CDR3: CASSGQGLNIQYF
DNA: TGTGCCAGCAGTGGGCAGGGCTTAAACATTCAGTACTTC
D: .
J: TRBJ2-4
V: TRBV2
size: once

CDR3: CASNGPSGGRYEQYF
DNA: TGTGCCAGCAATGGGCCGAGCGGGGGAAGGTACGAGCAGTACTTC
D: TRBD2
J: TRBJ2-7
V: TRBV6-5
size: .

CDR3: CASSQGRQSYEQYF
DNA: TGTGCCAGCAGCCAAGGGCGGCAGTCCTACGAGCAGTACTTC
D: .
J: TRBJ2-7
V: TRBV3-1/TRBV3-2
size: .

CDR3: CASSERGQHGSGNTIYF
DNA: TGTGCCAGCAGTGAACGTGGACAGCATGGCTCTGGAAACACCATATATTTT
D: .
J: TRBJ1-3
V: TRBV2
size: .

CDR3: CASSRSGGVDSQYF
DNA: TGTGCCAGCAGCCGTAGCGGGGGGGTTGATTCGCAGTATTTT
D: TRBD2
J: TRBJ2-3
V: TRBV7-9
size: .

CDR3: CASSGGGQSNTEAFF
DNA: TGTGCCAGCAGCGGTGGGGGACAGAGTAACACTGAAGCTTTCTTT
D: TRBD1
J: TRBJ1-1
V: TRBV9
size: .

CDR3: CASSQEGRTNYGYTF
DNA: TGTGCCAGCAGCCAAGAGGGCAGGACTAACTATGGCTACACCTTC
D: .
J: TRBJ1-2
V: TRBV4-2
size: .

CDR3: CASSVTGNYGYTF
DNA: TGTGCCAGCAGCGTAACAGGGAACTATGGCTACACCTTC
D: .
J: TRBJ1-2
V: TRBV9
size: few

CDR3: CASSQDQGERNTEAFF
DNA: TGTGCCAGCAGCCAAGATCAGGGTGAAAGGAACACTGAAGCTTTCTTT
D: .
J: TRBJ1-1
V: TRBV3-1/TRBV3-2
size: .

CDR3: CASSMRAGPTIYGYTF
DNA: TGTGCCAGTAGTATGCGGGCAGGCCCTACAATCTATGGCTACACCTTC
D: .
J: TRBJ1-2
V: TRBV19
size: .

CDR3: CAWTIGEDRNIQYF
DNA: TGTGCCTGGACAATAGGAGAAGACCGAAACATTCAGTACTTC
D: .
J: TRBJ2-4
V: TRBV30
size: .

CDR3: CASSPSLARDEQFF
DNA: TGTGCCAGCAGCCCCTCCCTAGCAAGGGATGAGCAGTTCTTC
D: .
J: TRBJ2-1
V: TRBV7-2
size: .

CDR3: CASSGGRLTFSGNTIYF
DNA: TGTGCCAGCAGTGGGGGCAGGCTGACGTTCTCTGGAAACACCATATATTTT
D: .
J: TRBJ1-3
V: TRBV2
size: once

CDR3: CASSPRPGLAGEYQETQYF
DNA: TGTGCCAGCAGCCCCCGTCCGGGACTAGCGGGGGAGTACCAAGAGACCCAGTACTTC
D: TRBD2
J: TRBJ2-5
V: TRBV9
size: .

CDR3: CASSQVGLPASYEQYF
DNA: TGTGCCAGCAGCCAAGTTGGACTACCAGCCTCCTACGAGCAGTACTTC
D: .
J: TRBJ2-7
V: TRBV4-2
size: .

CDR3: CASRASGTGTDTQYF
DNA: TGTGCCAGCAGAGCATCCGGGACAGGCACAGATACGCAGTATTTT
D: TRBD1
J: TRBJ2-3
V: TRBV9
size: .

CDR3: CASSQGWGLNTDTQYF
DNA: TGCGCCAGCAGCCAAGGGTGGGGGCTCAACACAGATACGCAGTATTTT
D: .
J: TRBJ2-3
V: TRBV4-1
size: .

CDR3: CATSEARGPDTQYF
DNA: TGTGCCACCAGTGAGGCCAGAGGTCCAGATACGCAGTATTTT
D: .
J: TRBJ2-3
V: TRBV24-1
size: .

CDR3: CASSPGTGRYTEAFF
DNA: TGTGCCAGTAGTCCCGGGACAGGGAGGTACACTGAAGCTTTCTTT
D: TRBD1
J: TRBJ1-1
V: TRBV19
size: .

CDR3: CATSDRQGGPRPQHF
DNA: TGTGCCACCAGTGACCGCCAGGGGGGACCTCGGCCCCAGCATTTT
D: TRBD1
J: TRBJ1-5
V: TRBV24-1
size: .

CDR3: CASSPARSSYEQYF
DNA: TGTGCCAGCAGCCCCGCAAGGAGCTCCTACGAGCAGTACTTC
D: .
J: TRBJ2-7
V: TRBV11-2
size: .

CDR3: CASSTGQGTYNEQFF
DNA: TGTGCCAGCAGTACCGGACAGGGGACCTACAATGAGCAGTTCTTC
D: TRBD1
J: TRBJ2-1
V: TRBV27
size: .

CDR3: CASMRDGDYEQYF
DNA: TGTGCCAGCATGCGGGACGGCGACTACGAGCAGTACTTC
D: .
J: TRBJ2-7
V: TRBV2
size: .

CDR3: CAWSTGGQVGYTF
DNA: TGTGCCTGGAGTACAGGGGGCCAAGTAGGCTACACCTTC
D: TRBD1
J: TRBJ1-2
V: TRBV30
size: once

CDR3: CASSLQGSYNSPLHF
DNA: TGTGCCAGCAGTTTACAGGGCTCCTATAATTCACCCCTCCACTTT
D: .
J: TRBJ1-6
V: TRBV6-5
size: .

CDR3: CASSPLAGATDTQYF
DNA: TGTGCCAGCTCACCCTTAGCGGGGGCCACAGATACGCAGTATTTT
D: TRBD2
J: TRBJ2-3
V: TRBV18
size: .

CDR3: CASSLAGGPGDTQYF
DNA: TGTGCCAGCAGCTTAGCGGGGGGGCCCGGAGATACGCAGTATTTT
D: TRBD2
J: TRBJ2-3
V: TRBV5-5
size: .

CDR3: CASSHLGLAVTRNTGELFF
DNA: TGTGCCAGCAGCCACTTAGGACTAGCGGTGACTAGAAACACCGGGGAGCTGTTTTTT
D: TRBD2
J: TRBJ2-2
V: TRBV4-2
size: .

CDR3: CASSWDRGQNNEQFF
DNA: TGCGCCAGCAGCTGGGACAGGGGGCAAAACAATGAGCAGTTCTTC
D: TRBD1
J: TRBJ2-1
V: TRBV5-1
size: .

CDR3: CASSLTGGFNEKLFF
DNA: TGTGCCAGCAGCCTCACAGGGGGCTTTAATGAAAAACTGTTTTTT
D: TRBD1
J: TRBJ1-4
V: TRBV3-1/TRBV3-2
size: .

CDR3: CASSLVGQGNYGYTF
DNA: TGTGCCAGCAGCTTAGTAGGACAGGGGAACTATGGCTACACCTTC
D: TRBD1
J: TRBJ1-2
V: TRBV7-2
size: .

CDR3: CASGPGQLNQPQHF
DNA: TGTGCCAGCGGTCCGGGACAGTTAAATCAGCCCCAGCATTTT
D: TRBD1
J: TRBJ1-5
V: TRBV9
size: .

CDR3: CASSPDISNQPQHF
DNA: TGTGCCAGCTCACCGGACATTAGCAATCAGCCCCAGCATTTT
D: .
J: TRBJ1-5
V: TRBV18
size: .

CDR3: CASMRGGGTDTQYF
DNA: TGTGCCAGCATGAGAGGCGGGGGCACAGATACGCAGTATTTT
D: .
J: TRBJ2-3
V: TRBV3-1/TRBV3-2
size: .

CDR3: CASSSPRGRGNTEAFF
DNA: TGTGCCAGCAGTTCCCCCCGAGGGCGGGGGAACACTGAAGCTTTCTTT
D: .
J: TRBJ1-1
V: TRBV6-5
size: .

CDR3: CASSVALAGYNEQFF
DNA: TGTGCCAGCAGCGTAGCCCTAGCGGGGTACAATGAGCAGTTCTTC
D: TRBD2
J: TRBJ2-1
V: TRBV9
size: .

CDR3: CASSSRSFNSPLHF
DNA: TGTGCCAGCAGCTCTAGATCCTTTAATTCACCCCTCCACTTT
D: .
J: TRBJ1-6
V: TRBV14
size: few

CDR3: CASSLWTGEAYGYTF
DNA: TGTGCCAGCAGCTTATGGACAGGGGAAGCGTATGGCTACACCTTC
D: TRBD1
J: TRBJ1-2
V: TRBV11-2
size: .

CDR3: CASSQEGVGTHSYEQYF
DNA: TGTGCCAGCAGCCAAGAGGGCGTGGGCACTCACTCCTACGAGCAGTACTTC
D: .
J: TRBJ2-7
V: TRBV3-1/TRBV3-2
size: .

CDR3: CAWSDGRAHYGYTF
DNA: TGTGCCTGGAGCGACGGGAGGGCTCACTATGGCTACACCTTC
D: .
J: TRBJ1-2
V: TRBV30
size: .

CDR3: CAWSRGQNSPLHF
DNA: TGTGCCTGGAGTAGGGGACAGAACTCCCCCCTCCACTTT
D: TRBD1
J: TRBJ1-6
V: TRBV30
size: .

CDR3: CASSQAGYNSPLHF
DNA: TGTGCCAGCAGCCAAGCAGGCTATAATTCACCCCTCCACTTT
D: .
J: TRBJ1-6
V: TRBV3-1/TRBV3-2
size: .

CDR3: CASTGTGGAGQPQHF
DNA: TGTGCCAGCACCGGGACAGGGGGCGCCGGACAGCCCCAGCATTTT
D: TRBD1
J: TRBJ1-5
V: TRBV2
size: .

CDR3: CASSANEGAGGDGELFF
DNA: TGCGCCAGCAGCGCCAACGAGGGGGCAGGCGGGGACGGGGAGCTGTTTTTT
D: .
J: TRBJ2-2
V: TRBV5-1
size: .

CDR3: CASSPGELYNSPLHF
DNA: TGTGCCAGCAGTCCCGGGGAGCTCTATAATTCACCCCTCCACTTT
D: .
J: TRBJ1-6
V: TRBV28
size: .

CDR3: CASSLRGGGRETQYF
DNA: TGTGCCAGCAGTCTCAGAGGGGGGGGCCGTGAGACCCAGTACTTC
D: .
J: TRBJ2-5
V: TRBV11-2
size: .

CDR3: CASTGVMNTEAFF
DNA: TGTGCCAGCACGGGGGTAATGAACACTGAAGCTTTCTTT
D: .
J: TRBJ1-1
V: TRBV2
size: .

CDR3: CATSDADSIYGYTF
DNA: TGTGCCACCAGTGACGCGGACAGTATCTATGGCTACACCTTC
D: .
J: TRBJ1-2
V: TRBV24-1
size: .

CDR3: CASSFGQLNNYGYTF
DNA: TGTGCCAGCAGCTTCGGACAGCTTAATAACTATGGCTACACCTTC
D: .
J: TRBJ1-2
V: TRBV11-3
size: .

CDR3: CATLGALGTGGGRLEKLFF
DNA: TGTGCCACCCTCGGGGCTTTGGGGACAGGGGGCGGCCGGCTTGAAAAACTGTTTTTT
D: TRBD1
J: TRBJ1-4
V: TRBV24-1
size: few

CDR3: CASSWGGQYEQYF
DNA: TGTGCCAGTAGTTGGGGGGGCCAGTACGAGCAGTACTTC
D: .
J: TRBJ2-7
V: TRBV19
size: .